The 19 T cell receptor beta chains in this list originate from one sample, sequenced in a study of cytomegalovirus exposure and HLA in healthy donors. Primers included in the PCR were 60 Vbeta and 13 Jbeta primers. Assay: immunoSEQ multiplex PCR; the TCRdb copy retains only in-frame clones and omits some. The sample contains 180,000 or so clones, under 85% of which appear only once. Sample: PBMCs. The receptors were sampled from a male donor in good health and CMV-seronegative.

The rearrangement joins TRBV14 to TRBJ2-1; maybe TRBD2 (5 bases). The CDR3 is made up of 16 amino acids. Germline V gives CDR1 SGHDN, CDR2 FVKESK. Trimming cost V 4 bases and J 0 bases, with 13 bases left between them. In DNA, the CDR3 is TGTGCCAGCAGCCTTCGGACTCCCAGCTCCTACAATGAGCAGTTCTTC. Amino acid sequence: CASSLRTPSSYNEQFF. The whole variable domain, filled in from reference TRBV14 and TRBJ2-1, reads EAGVTQFPSHSVIEKGQTVTLRCDPISGHDNLYWYRRVMGKEIKFLLHFVKESKQDESGMPNNRFLAERTGGTYSTLKVQPAELEDSGVYFCASSLRTPSSYNEQFFGPGTRLTVL.

This clone was recorded once. The rearrangement uses TRBV5-1 and TRBJ2-1; TRBD2 might be the D (6 bases). Between the trimmed V and J ends, which lost 4 bases and 8 bases, there was a span of 13 bases. Germline V gives CDR1 SGHRS, CDR2 YFSETQ. CDR3 length equals 13 residues. The CDR3 nucleotides read TGCGCCAGCAGCCGGGACTCCCCGGATGAGCAGTTCTTC. Its protein is CASSRDSPDEQFF.

The CDR3 protein is CASTYDRATYNEQFF. The DNA of the CDR3 is TGTGCCAGCACCTATGACAGGGCGACCTACAATGAGCAGTTCTTC. V is TRBV6-5 and J is TRBJ2-1; TRBD1 matches 7 bases. Germline V gives CDR1 MNHEY, CDR2 SVGAGI. The CDR3 contains 15 residues. V gave up 7 bases and J gave up 2 bases; unmatched junction bases: 8.

The V gene is TRBV27, the J gene TRBJ1-6; TRBD1 might be the D (6 bases). Trimming left V 2 bases short and J 10 bases short, with 21 bases between. Per the germline V gene, CDR1 is MNHEY and CDR2 is SMNVEV (reference sequence). The CDR3 spans 17 residues. The CDR3 DNA reads TGTGCCAGCAGTTTAAATCTCGGCAGGGGAATAGGATCACCCCTCCACTTT. Encoded protein: CASSLNLGRGIGSPLHF.

The V call is TRBV19, the J call TRBJ2-3, with TRBD2 matching over 13 bases. Germline CDR1 is LNHDA and CDR2 is SQIVND (reference sequence). The V gene end was trimmed by 9 bases and the J gene end by 2 bases; junction bases not matched to a gene: 17. This CDR3 spans 19 amino acids. CDR3 loop: CASSTQLAGGQDVTDTQYF. DNA of the CDR3: TGTGCCAGCTCCACCCAACTAGCGGGAGGGCAGGATGTCACAGATACGCAGTATTTT.

V usage is TRBV2 and J usage is TRBJ2-7; TRBD2 is a possible D gene (5 bases). Trimming stripped 6 bases from V and 5 bases from J, with 14 bases between. The CDR3 has 13 residues. The V gene's germline CDR1 is SNHLY and CDR2 FYNNEI. The CDR3, as DNA: TGTGCCAGCAGGGGAACTAGTCCCCACGAGCAGTACTTC. It yields the protein CASRGTSPHEQYF.

The J gene is TRBJ2-1, the V gene TRBV30, with D unclear. The germline V gene has CDR1 GTSNPN and CDR2 SVGIG (reference sequence). V was cut by 5 bases and J by 10 bases, with 12 bases left in between. The CDR3 is 11 residues long. CDR3 nucleotide sequence: TGTGCCTGGGAAACCGACATGGAGCAGTTCTTC. It specifies CAWETDMEQFF.

The rearrangement links TRBV6-5 to TRBJ2-7, with D maybe TRBD2 (5 bases). Germline V CDR1 and CDR2: MNHEY, SVGAGI. The CDR3 has 15 amino acids. With 4 bases removed from V and 0 bases from J, the gap between germline ends came to 13 bases. The CDR3: CASSSAGSHSYEQYF. The CDR3 DNA reads TGTGCCAGCAGTTCCGCGGGCTCCCACTCCTACGAGCAGTACTTC.

The chain is built from TRBV10-1 and TRBJ2-3; no definite D call. The CDR3 is 12 amino acids. Looked up from germline, CDR1 is WNHNN and CDR2 is SYGVQD (reference sequence). V was shortened by 2 bases and J by 6 bases, with 6 bases between the two germline ends. As DNA, the CDR3 is TGCGCCAGCAGTGAGAACTCCGATACGCAGTATTTT. Protein product: CASSENSDTQYF.

The gene calls are TRBV6-5 and TRBJ2-1; 8 nucleotides align to TRBD2. Germline V lookup: CDR1 MNHEY, CDR2 SVGAGI. J was trimmed by 4 bases and V by 0 bases; bases with no gene match: 5. The CDR3 is made up of 16 amino acids. The CDR3 bases are TGTGCCAGCAGTTACTCAGCGGCGGGAGGTTACAATGAGCAGTTCTTC. Protein product: CASSYSAAGGYNEQFF.

The rearrangement links TRBV6-5 to TRBJ2-7; 8 nucleotides line up with TRBD1. V trimming: 5 bases; J trimming: 6 bases; junction bases outside the gene matches: 6. CDR3 length: 13 amino acids. Germline CDR1 is MNHEY and CDR2 is SVGAGI. The CDR3 loop is CASSTTGQAEQYF. CDR3 coding DNA: TGTGCCAGCAGTACGACGGGACAGGCCGAGCAGTACTTC.

This clone appeared once. This rearrangement joins TRBV5-6 to TRBJ1-5; D uncertain. Trimming took 1 base from V and 5 from J, leaving 4 bases between them. CDR1 and CDR2 from the germline V gene are SGHDT and YYEEEE. CDR3 length: 12 amino acids. CDR3 coding DNA: TGTGCCAGCAGCTTGATAGATCAGCCCCAGCATTTT. Amino acid sequence: CASSLIDQPQHF.

Details on this clone: One junction end disagrees with the germline gene, perhaps due to a read error. This chain links TRBV2 with TRBJ1-6, with 7 bases that match TRBD1. This CDR3 has 13 amino acids. The germline V gene has CDR1 SNHLY and CDR2 FYNNEI. CDR3 amino acids: CASSENPGQAACF. CDR3 coding DNA: TGTGCCAGCAGTGAAAATCCCGGACAGGCCGCCTGCTTT.

This sequence joins TRBV4-1 and TRBJ2-1; 7 bases align to TRBD1. CDR3 length: 15 amino acids. Trimming removed 0 bases from V and 9 bases from J; junction bases left unmatched: 8. The germline V gene encodes CDR1 MGHRA and CDR2 YSYEKL. The CDR3, as DNA: TGCGCCAGCAGCCAAGATCAGACAGGGTCGAGTGAGCAGTTCTTC. Its protein product is CASSQDQTGSSEQFF.

The rearrangement uses TRBV18 and TRBJ2-1; D possibly corresponds to TRBD2 (5 bases). Looked up from germline, CDR1 is KGHSH and CDR2 is LQKENI. The V and J ends lost 1 base and 3 bases respectively, with 7 bases between them. There are 14 residues in the CDR3. This CDR3 is CASSPQRDYNEQFF. CDR3 coding DNA: TGTGCCAGCTCACCACAACGGGACTACAATGAGCAGTTCTTC.

This chain connects TRBV19 to TRBJ1-6; the D gene is possibly TRBD1 (5 bases). Per the germline V gene, CDR1 is LNHDA and CDR2 is SQIVND (reference sequence). Trimming cost V 3 bases and J 0 bases, with 12 bases left between them. The CDR3 runs 17 residues. This CDR3 is CASSIGGASSYNSPLHF. For the CDR3, the DNA is TGTGCCAGTAGTATCGGGGGAGCGAGCTCCTATAATTCACCCCTCCACTTT.

V and J are TRBV19 and TRBJ1-5, with D unclear. This CDR3 is 11 amino acids long. V was cut by 5 bases and J by 4 bases, with 3 bases left in between. CDR1 LNHDA and CDR2 SQIVND come from the germline V gene (reference sequence). This CDR3 reads CASSQNQPQHF. The CDR3 DNA is TGTGCCAGTAGTCAGAATCAGCCCCAGCATTTT.

This clone was seen a single time. The chain has TRBV7-6 and TRBJ2-7, with a possible D match to TRBD1 (6 bases). The CDR3 spans 15 residues. V was trimmed by 0 bases and J by 6 bases, leaving 15 bases between them. CDR1 is SGHVS, CDR2 FNYEAQ, per germline. In DNA form, the CDR3 reads TGTGCCAGCAGCTTAGCGGAAGACAGGACGAGCGAGCAGTACTTC. Translated: CASSLAEDRTSEQYF.

Only a few counts were recorded for this clone. This rearrangement joins TRBV6-1 to TRBJ1-2, with D possibly being TRBD1 (5 bases). This CDR3 spans 13 amino acids. The V gene's germline CDR1 is MNHNS and CDR2 SASEGT. V lost 7 bases to trimming and J lost 6 bases, with 15 bases between them. CDR3 DNA: TGTGCCAGCAAGACTGTGAGCAGGGATGGCTACACCTTC. Residues: CASKTVSRDGYTF.